The TCR beta chain described here comes from a study of T cell repertoires in cytomegalovirus infection. About the research overall: From public TCR beta signatures came an indication of both CMV infection and matching HLA type. Study-level points and caveats: Within the response measured ex vivo, HLA-C-restricted CMV-specific TCR beta clonotypes were dominant. Summed public TCR beta family frequency identified CMV carriers bearing the relevant HLA.

This clonotype was seen a handful of times. Its antigen is still unknown. TCRdb recomputed calls from the reads with MiXCR, one row per CDR3 protein. The table records 490,000 or so distinct CDR3 sequences, around 10% of them present only once. This CDR3 is built from 16 residues. Germline trimming cut 2 bases from V and 3 bases from J; bases unmatched to any gene: 6. Germline V lookup: CDR1 MGHRA, CDR2 YSYEKL. Sequencing was done on a sample of PBMCs. The chain joins TRBV4-1 to TRBJ1-1, with 10 bases aligning to TRBD1. The origin of this receptor is a human donor in good health (CMV status not recorded). Some clones in this sample may be carry-over from other donors' samples. The CDR3 nucleotides are TGCGCCAGCAGCCAATTTGGGACAGGGGAGGACACTGAAGCTTTCTTT. This sequence encodes CASSQFGTGEDTEAFF.